In this sample, the clone carrying this T cell receptor beta chain turned up many times. Its antigen is undetermined. The sample belongs to a study of identical twins. General study findings and limits: Out-of-frame alpha sequences shared by twins were enriched for low generation probability. There were fewer insertions in abundant cord blood beta clonotypes, but memory repertoires showed no such pattern.

Template switching created a universal primer site, and the cDNA included unique molecular identifiers. TCRdb re-called the 5' RACE reads through MiXCR, storing one row per CDR3 protein. The repertoire consists of approximately 700,000 distinct CDR3 sequences, with around 5.7% occurring once and the leading ten covering 1.5% to 2%. The sequence was collected from a man in his late teens or twenties in good health. Sequencing was performed on naive T cells sorted from blood.

CDR3 in amino acids: CASSVGDSEAFF. In nucleotides, the CDR3 is TGTGCCAGCAGCGTAGGTGACAGTGAAGCTTTCTTT. This chain connects TRBV9 to TRBJ1-1, with a tentative D call TRBD1 (5 bases). The CDR3 covers 12 residues. Trimming removed 0 bases at V and 7 bases at J, with 7 bases between. The germline CDR1 and CDR2 sequences are SGDLS and YYNGEE.